This T cell receptor (beta chain) is from a study of shared T cell receptors in the human thymus. Trimming cost V 6 bases and J 3 bases, with 9 bases left between them. This CDR3 is built from 13 residues. The V gene's germline CDR1 is LNHDA and CDR2 SQIVND (reference sequence). This clone was seen a few times. The method was immunoSEQ multiplex PCR; TCRdb's version includes in-frame clones alone and lacks a portion of them. Of hundreds of thousands of clones listed, roughly 86% are singletons. These same records also appear under a second study, on human thymus T cells. From that study: Healthy Finnish infants undergoing corrective surgery for congenital heart defects were the donors. Thymic samples were excised during corrective heart operations. Related research described thymic repertoires that were highly overlapping among unrelated individuals.

This receptor was identified in a boy younger than two with a congenital heart defect. The V gene is TRBV19, the J gene TRBJ2-1; the D gene is possibly TRBD1 (5 bases). Source material: thymocytes. The CDR3 reads CASSIDSYNEQFF. DNA of the CDR3: TGTGCCAGTAGCATCGACAGCTACAATGAGCAGTTCTTC.